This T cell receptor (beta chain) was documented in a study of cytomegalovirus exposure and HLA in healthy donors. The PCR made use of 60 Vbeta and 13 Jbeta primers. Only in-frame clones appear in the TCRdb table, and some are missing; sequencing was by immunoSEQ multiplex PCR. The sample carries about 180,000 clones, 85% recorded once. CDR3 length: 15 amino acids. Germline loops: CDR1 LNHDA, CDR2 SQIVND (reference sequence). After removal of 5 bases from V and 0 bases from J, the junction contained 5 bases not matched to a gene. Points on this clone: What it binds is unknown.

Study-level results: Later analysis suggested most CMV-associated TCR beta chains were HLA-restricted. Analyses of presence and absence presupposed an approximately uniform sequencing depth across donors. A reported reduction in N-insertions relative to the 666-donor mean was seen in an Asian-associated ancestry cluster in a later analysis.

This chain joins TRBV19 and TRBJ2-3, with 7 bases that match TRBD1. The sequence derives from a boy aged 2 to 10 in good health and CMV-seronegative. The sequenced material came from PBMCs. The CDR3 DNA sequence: TGTGCCAGTAGTCCCGGGACAGCTAGCACAGATACGCAGTATTTT. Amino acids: CASSPGTASTDTQYF.